The clone carrying this TCR beta chain was detected many times. Its target is not known. This record belongs to a study of T cells in Graves' hyperthyroidism and ophthalmopathy. RNA transcripts served as the template for amplifying TCR beta CDR3 regions. The HTBI primer set served for first-round RT-PCR of the TCR CDR3. A single record per CDR3 protein comes from TCRdb applying MiXCR to the multiplex PCR reads. The repertoire includes roughly 600,000 distinct CDR3 sequences, more than 14% of them detected once, and approximately 13% sits in the top ten. The CDR3 length is 17 residues. The J segment lost 5 bases and the V segment lost 1 base, leaving 10 bases of the junction unmatched. CDR1 DFQATT and CDR2 SNEGSKA come from the germline V gene (reference sequence). Study results and limitations: The model foresaw ophthalmopathy a median around 6.4 months prior to onset.

Each ophthalmopathy patient scored at least 3 on the Clinical Activity Score and at least 4 on NOSPECS grade, with duration under 3 months. Each diagnosis was grounded in clinical symptoms, serum thyroxine and TRAb, thyroid ultrasound, and orbital computed tomography. The TCR originated in a woman between 50 and 59 years old with Graves' ophthalmopathy. The sample taken for sequencing was blood. The rearrangement links TRBV20-1 to TRBJ2-7; 14 nucleotides match TRBD2. The CDR3 DNA is TGCAGTGCTAGAGGGTCCGGGACTAGCGGGAGCATCAACGAGCAGTACTTC. This sequence encodes CSARGSGTSGSINEQYF.